Below are 31 T cell receptor beta chains sequenced from a single sample in a study of shared clonotypes between healthy human individuals. Sequencing used immunoSEQ multiplex PCR; TCRdb keeps in-frame clones, though not all of them. This table has millions of clones, about 92% appearing once. Sequencing was carried out using naive CD4+ T cells sorted from blood. Subset: CD45RA+ positively selected. The receptors were sampled from a man in his late teens or twenties in good health.

The CDR3 DNA reads as TGTGCCAGCAGCGGAAGACAGGGGGACACTGAAGCTTTCTTT. Amino acids: CASSGRQGDTEAFF. The chain employs TRBV6-1 and TRBJ1-1; 9 bases are a match to TRBD1. Unmatched junction bases numbered 5, after V lost 6 bases and J lost 3 bases. Germline V gives CDR1 MNHNS, CDR2 SASEGT. This CDR3 comprises 14 residues.

The chain joins TRBV15 to TRBJ2-3, with 7 bases lining up with TRBD2. Germline V gives CDR1 LNHNV, CDR2 YYDKDF (reference sequence). V trimming: 0 bases; J trimming: 4 bases; junction bases outside the gene matches: 7. The CDR3 totals 16 residues. In DNA form, the CDR3 reads TGTGCCACCAGCAGAGATGCGGCGGGAGACGCAGATACGCAGTATTTT. It specifies CATSRDAAGDADTQYF.

The V gene is TRBV7-9, the J gene TRBJ1-4, with 7 positions matching TRBD1. CDR1 is SEHNR and CDR2 is FQNEAQ in the germline V gene (reference sequence). The CDR3 is 15 residues long. Trimming removed 3 bases from V and 6 bases from J; junction bases left unmatched: 7. The CDR3 DNA sequence: TGTGCCAGCAGCTTCCCGACAGGGAGAGATGAAAAACTGTTTTTT. It yields the protein CASSFPTGRDEKLFF.

In its sample, this clone was seen a few times. Here the CDR3 reads CASRSTSGGNTGELFF. For the CDR3, the DNA is TGTGCCAGCAGATCGACTAGCGGGGGGAACACCGGGGAGCTGTTTTTT. The chain links TRBV2 to TRBJ2-2; 12 bases are a match to TRBD2. CDR3 length: 16 residues. Germline CDR1 and CDR2: SNHLY and FYNNEI. The V segment lost 6 bases and the J segment 1 base; nucleotides outside the gene matches: 3.

In the case of this clone: The same CDR3 is also encoded by other DNA sequences in this sample. V usage is TRBV7-2 and J usage is TRBJ2-3; tentative D call: TRBD1 (5 bases). CDR1 is SGHTA and CDR2 is FQGNSA in the germline V gene. This CDR3 has 15 amino acids. V lost 5 bases and J lost 0, with 12 bases in between. Written as DNA, the CDR3 is TGTGCCAGCAGCCCAAGGGGCGGCAGCACAGATACGCAGTATTTT. This sequence encodes CASSPRGGSTDTQYF.

The genes are TRBV10-3 and TRBJ2-5; tentatively, D is TRBD1 (6 bases). This CDR3 is built from 17 residues. Deletions cut 0 bases from V and 1 base from J, with 15 bases between. Looked up from germline, CDR1 is ENHRY and CDR2 is SYGVKD. This chain's CDR3 is CAISESPLGQSQETQYF. CDR3 coding DNA: TGTGCCATCAGTGAGTCCCCGCTCGGACAGAGCCAAGAGACCCAGTACTTC.

The chain couples TRBV7-2 to TRBJ1-2; D not certain. Per germline, CDR1 SGHTA and CDR2 FQGNSA. The CDR3 loop spans 14 amino acids. V was trimmed by 4 bases and J by 5 bases, leaving 14 bases between them. CDR3 sequence reads: CASSSIGRTYGYTF. As DNA, the CDR3 is TGTGCCAGCAGCTCCATAGGACGGACGTATGGCTACACCTTC.

V and J are TRBV30 and TRBJ2-2; D gene uncertain. Deletions cut 4 bases from V and 5 bases from J, with 8 bases between. CDR1 and CDR2 from the germline V gene are GTSNPN and SVGIG (reference sequence). The CDR3 length is 12 residues. The CDR3 reads CAWTPQTGELFF. The CDR3 region has the DNA TGTGCCTGGACCCCCCAAACCGGGGAGCTGTTTTTT.

The gene calls are TRBV21-1 and TRBJ2-3; TRBD2, as called in the table, went unchecked against the DNA. TRBV21-1 is an annotated pseudogene. The CDR3 covers 15 residues. CDR3 residues: CASKGASGHTDTQYF. In DNA, the CDR3 is TGTGCCAGCAAAGGGGCTAGCGGCCACACAGATACGCAGTATTTT.

CDR3 in amino acids: CASSPGQGSNGELFF. CDR3 coding DNA: TGTGCCAGCAGCCCCGGACAGGGCTCGAACGGGGAGCTGTTTTTT. J is TRBJ2-2 and V is TRBV7-2, with 8 bases identical to TRBD1. Trimming cost V 5 bases and J 7 bases; bases outside gene matches: 9. From germline, CDR1 is SGHTA and CDR2 FQGNSA. The CDR3 has 15 residues. Looking up the rest from reference TRBV7-2 and TRBJ2-2 gives the full variable domain: GAGVSQSPSNKVTEKGKDVELRCDPISGHTALYWYRQSLGQGLEFLIYFQGNSAPDKSGLPSDRFSAERTGGSVSTLTIQRTQQEDSAVYLCASSPGQGSNGELFFGEGSRLTVL.

V gene TRBV28 combines with J gene TRBJ2-7; the match to TRBD1 covers 10 bases. The J segment lost 5 bases and the V segment lost 5 bases, leaving 12 bases of the junction unmatched. The germline V gene encodes CDR1 MDHEN and CDR2 SYDVKM. The CDR3 runs 16 residues. The CDR3 is CASSATGTGEVHEQYF. CDR3 coding DNA: TGTGCCAGCAGTGCCACCGGGACAGGGGAGGTTCACGAGCAGTACTTC.

The gene calls are TRBV4-1 and TRBJ1-5, with D tentatively TRBD1 (5 bases). The CDR3 is 16 amino acids. V lost 0 bases and J lost 1, with 10 bases in between. CDR1 MGHRA and CDR2 YSYEKL come from the germline V gene. The CDR3 is CASSQEKGKSNQPQHF. The CDR3 bases are TGCGCCAGCAGCCAAGAAAAGGGGAAAAGCAATCAGCCCCAGCATTTT.

J is TRBJ1-2 and V is TRBV30; no firm D call. The V end was cut by 4 bases, the J end by 0 bases, with 12 bases between. This CDR3 spans 14 amino acids. CDR1 GTSNPN and CDR2 SVGIG come from the germline V gene (reference sequence). Here the CDR3 DNA reads TGTGCCTGGACCGCCCTGGTAACTAACTATGGCTACACCTTC. Encoded protein: CAWTALVTNYGYTF.

As regards this clone: Additional DNA sequences in this sample encode the identical CDR3. The chain uses TRBV2 and TRBJ2-7; D unresolved. CDR3 length: 12 amino acids. CDR1 is SNHLY and CDR2 is FYNNEI in the germline V gene. Trimming removed 1 base from V and 4 bases from J, with 5 bases in between. The CDR3 region is CASSEGTYEQYF. The CDR3 nucleotides read TGTGCCAGCAGTGAAGGAACTTACGAGCAGTACTTC. Full variable domain (missing parts from reference TRBV2 and TRBJ2-7): EPEVTQTPSHQVTQMGQEVILRCVPISNHLYFYWYRQILGQKVEFLVSFYNNEISEKSEIFDDQFSVERPDGSNFTLKIRSTKLEDSAMYFCASSEGTYEQYFGPGTRLTVT.

The chain has TRBV5-4 and TRBJ2-1, with 10 bases fitting TRBD2. Germline values: CDR1 SGHNT, CDR2 YYREEE (reference sequence). Trimming cost V 0 bases and J 0 bases; bases outside gene matches: 6. There are 18 residues in the CDR3. CDR3 coding DNA: TGTGCCAGCAGCTTGGATCTAGCGGGGGCTAGCTCCTACAATGAGCAGTTCTTC. Its translation: CASSLDLAGASSYNEQFF.

V usage is TRBV2 and J usage is TRBJ1-2, with D uncertain. This CDR3 is 10 amino acids long. Trimming left V 7 bases short and J 13 bases short, with 13 bases between. Germline V gene sequence: CDR1 SNHLY, CDR2 FYNNEI. The CDR3 sequence: CASKSVFLTF. CDR3 sequence (DNA): TGTGCCAGCAAATCGGTCTTTCTCACCTTC.

The rearrangement joins TRBV5-4 to TRBJ2-5; possibly TRBD1 for D (6 bases). The DNA matches TRBJ2-7 better at its end, which makes the J call doubtful. The V gene's germline CDR1 is SGHNT and CDR2 YYREEE (reference sequence). This CDR3 has 15 residues. CDR3 residues: CASSLASTGLYEQYF. DNA of the CDR3: TGTGCCAGCAGCTTGGCCAGTACAGGGCTGTACGAGCAGTACTTC.

The V and J genes are TRBV19 and TRBJ1-6; TRBD1 agrees at 10 bases. Germline CDR1 LNHDA, CDR2 SQIVND (reference sequence). This CDR3 has 18 residues. V shed 4 bases, J shed 2 bases, and the junction held 8 bases outside the gene matches. Here the CDR3 DNA reads TGTGCCAGTAGTACGTCTTGGGACAGGGGACCCTATAATTCACCCCTCCACTTT. It translates to CASSTSWDRGPYNSPLHF.

This clone has a single count. In nucleotides, the CDR3 is TGCAGCGCAAACCTCGGACAGGGGACCCCCGAGCAGTACTTC. Its protein is CSANLGQGTPEQYF. V and J are TRBV29-1 and TRBJ2-7; 9 nucleotides agree with TRBD1. CDR1 is SQVTM and CDR2 is ANQGSEA in the germline V gene. The CDR3 runs to 14 residues. V dropped 7 bases and J dropped 6; count of bases not matched to a gene: 13.

This chain joins TRBV5-4 and TRBJ2-2; 8 nucleotides line up with TRBD2. The CDR3 has 16 amino acids. V shed 4 bases and J 1 base; nucleotides not matched to a gene: 6. Germline CDR1 reads SGHNT; CDR2 reads YYREEE (reference sequence). The CDR3 bases are TGTGCCAGCAGCCGGGGGGGCGGAGGGAACACCGGGGAGCTGTTTTTT. Encoded protein: CASSRGGGGNTGELFF.

V usage is TRBV19 and J usage is TRBJ1-2; TRBD1 matches 12 bases. The V and J ends lost 6 bases and 4 bases, in that order; junction bases with no gene match: 3. The CDR3 covers 14 residues. CDR1 and CDR2 (germline): LNHDA, SQIVND (reference sequence). The chain's CDR3 is CASSAGQGAYGYTF. CDR3 nucleotide sequence: TGTGCCAGTAGCGCGGGACAGGGGGCCTATGGCTACACCTTC.

With respect to this clone: Other nucleotide sequences from this sample produce the same CDR3. The gene calls are TRBV10-3 and TRBJ1-1; D not certain. This CDR3 comprises 12 residues. Germline CDR1 is ENHRY and CDR2 is SYGVKD. V gave up 5 bases and J gave up 0 bases, with 4 bases separating them. The CDR3 DNA is TGTGCCATCAGTAATATGAACACTGAAGCTTTCTTT. Amino acids: CAISNMNTEAFF.

The chain combines TRBV7-8 with TRBJ1-2; a weak D match, TRBD1 (5 bases). The CDR3 contains 12 residues. CDR1 and CDR2 from the germline V gene are SGHVS and FQNEAQ. The ends were cut back, 5 bases at V and 7 bases at J, with 11 bases in the middle. Written as DNA, the CDR3 is TGTGCCAGCAGCCAGCCAGGGTTTGGCTACACCTTC. Translation gives CASSQPGFGYTF.

The chain recombines TRBV10-3 with TRBJ1-5; 7 nucleotides line up with TRBD1. Germline loops: CDR1 ENHRY, CDR2 SYGVKD. The CDR3 has 14 residues. The V and J ends lost 6 bases and 7 bases, in that order; junction bases with no gene match: 9. This CDR3 reads CAIRKGEGAQPQHF. Here the CDR3 DNA reads TGTGCCATCAGGAAGGGGGAGGGGGCGCAGCCCCAGCATTTT.

V and J are TRBV7-9 and TRBJ1-1; 8 bases map to TRBD1. With V trimmed by 5 bases and J by 6 bases, 8 bases remained unmatched. CDR3 size: 14 residues. Per germline, CDR1 SEHNR and CDR2 FQNEAQ (reference sequence). CDR3 residues: CASSVRQGAAEAFF. The CDR3 nucleotides are TGTGCCAGCAGCGTTAGGCAGGGGGCGGCTGAAGCTTTCTTT.

Notes on this clone: Other DNA sequences of this sample code for an identical CDR3. The chain is built from TRBV19 and TRBJ2-5; 11 bases are shared with TRBD1. J lost 4 bases, V lost 1 base, and 5 bases had no gene match. Germline V gene lookup returns CDR1 LNHDA and CDR2 SQIVND (reference sequence). The CDR3 is 16 amino acids. CDR3 sequence: CASSIGGTGGRETQYF. In DNA form, the CDR3 reads TGTGCCAGTAGTATAGGTGGGACAGGGGGTAGAGAGACCCAGTACTTC.

This clone came up once. The chain carries TRBV7-2 and TRBJ2-3, with TRBD1 matching over 9 bases. The germline V gene encodes CDR1 SGHTA and CDR2 FQGNSA. V lost 4 bases and J lost 1; bases outside the gene matches: 9. The CDR3 loop spans 17 amino acids. CDR3 protein: CASSSSHRGLGTDTQYF. CDR3 in DNA: TGTGCCAGCAGCTCCAGCCACAGGGGGCTAGGCACAGATACGCAGTATTTT.

V usage is TRBV6-1 and J usage is TRBJ2-5, with 9 bases identical to TRBD1. Looked up from germline, CDR1 is MNHNS and CDR2 is SASEGT. Unmatched junction bases numbered 4, after V lost 6 bases and J lost 5 bases. The CDR3 loop spans 13 amino acids. The CDR3 DNA follows: TGTGCCAGCAGAAGGACAGGGGTGGAGACCCAGTACTTC. Translated: CASRRTGVETQYF.

The chain uses TRBV18 and TRBJ2-6; 12 nucleotides align to TRBD1. Germline assignment: CDR1 KGHSH and CDR2 LQKENI. The CDR3 totals 17 residues. The ends lost 6 bases at V and 1 base at J; junction bases unmatched: 4. The CDR3 protein is CASSKGQGASGANVLTF. CDR3 coding DNA: TGTGCCAGCTCTAAGGGACAGGGGGCTTCTGGGGCCAACGTCCTGACTTTC.

The chain links TRBV5-1 to TRBJ2-1; 10 bases agree with TRBD2. CDR1 and CDR2 from the germline V gene are SGHRS and YFSETQ. V was pared by 0 bases and J by 4 bases, with 4 bases of the junction left unmatched. This CDR3 has 16 residues. CDR3 sequence: CASSLEGLAQYNEQFF. CDR3 DNA sequence: TGCGCCAGCAGCTTGGAGGGACTAGCGCAATACAATGAGCAGTTCTTC.

The chain uses TRBV15 and TRBJ1-3; D is ambiguous. Germline lookup yields CDR1 LNHNV and CDR2 YYDKDF (reference sequence). Trimming shortened V by 4 bases and J by 1 base, and 11 bases separated the two germline ends. The CDR3 sequence is 15 residues long. CDR3 nucleotides: TGTGCCACCAGCAAATATGCGGGGTCTGGAAACACCATATATTTT. Protein sequence: CATSKYAGSGNTIYF.